This T cell receptor beta chain originates from a study of T cell responses to AZD1222 COVID-19 vaccine (dated by TCRdb to 2020 to 2022). Notes on the research overall: Because spike-specific TCR depth and breadth did not differ between the two schedules, AZD1222 recipients who got a second dose at roughly 4 weeks were pooled with those who got a second dose at roughly 12 weeks. TCR sequencing was performed for 230 to 250 trial participants, of whom some 200 were given two doses of AZD1222 and around 26 were given two doses of MenACWY control vaccine. Enrollment into the trials was organized by age into subgroups of 18-55, 56-69 and 70-plus years, and those subgroups contained roughly 150, 30 and 60 TCR-sequenced participants, respectively.

The CDR3 starts with the cysteine, ends with the phenylalanine, and has 16 residues. CDR3 DNA is the only sequence kept; it has 48 bases, read in frame from the first base. The germline V end is reduced by 3 bases and the J end by 3 bases; junction bases left unmatched: 2. The CDR1 and CDR2 encoded by the germline V gene are SGDLS and YYNGEE. Taken with the paper, the label for time point translates to: baseline before first vaccination. Vaccinee samples were obtained from the UK trials COV001 and COV002, which included a single-blind randomized controlled phase 2/3 trial of AZD1222 (ChAdOx1 nCoV-19) in healthy adults. For TCRbeta chain sequencing, PBMC samples were collected from trial participants at day 0 and at day 28 after the second dose. Study-level results and caveats: Participants were mostly white British, with more females than males. The authors suggested clonal diversity may have been underestimated. Because no samples from the day 14 peak response were available, repertoires could be characterized only after the peak T cell response. Conclusions about previously exposed vaccinees are limited, since just five to seven AZD1222 recipients were seropositive for SARS-CoV-2 at baseline. Epitopes outside the regions mutated in the B.1.351 and B.1.1.7 variants were reportedly recognized by nearly half of the unique spike-specific TCRs. A significant rise in spike-specific TCR breadth and depth was observed after two AZD1222 doses relative to day 0 and relative to MenACWY recipients. The whole spike protein was spanned by vaccine-associated CD4 TCRs, and dominant responses were seen in regions 160-218 and 743-854. In the small 56-69-year group, the increase in depth fell short of significance, most likely because of low power.

As to this clone: No antigen is known for it. Base qualities are not provided; no much larger clone lies one nucleotide away.

The CDR3 regions of human TCRbeta chains were analyzed by immunosequencing. The study's processing was this. TCRs in the repertoires were compared against a reference library of SARS-CoV-2-specific TCRs that had been generated with the MIRA antigen-specificity platform. Breadth was defined as the fraction of unique TCRs that were SARS-CoV-2-associated, and depth was defined as the fraction of total T cells that were SARS-CoV-2-associated. Each spike-specific TCR was assigned to its reactive spike region and to a CD4 or CD8 class using the MIRA data. Log10-transformed breadth and depth values were compared by one-way ANOVA with Sidak's multiple comparisons tests. TCRdb's version of the immuneACCESS table is confined to in-frame rearrangements and falls short of the full clone set. An unresolved V gene accounts for under half of the shortfall where checked; the remainder is of unknown origin. D and trimming come from the DNA, and the V and J calls and clone size come from that table. A total of approximately 67,000 clones appear in this sample, around 86% of them only once. About 2.7% of the sample rests with the top ten.

The chain was built from TRBV9 and TRBJ2-2; 13 central bases correspond to TRBD2. The receptor was derived from an adult in good health. This specimen was peripheral blood, taken on day 0 of AZD1222 vaccination. The CDR3 protein sequence reads: CASSAGLAGDTGELFF. The nucleotide sequence reads as follows: TGTGCCAGCAGCGCCGGACTAGCGGGGGACACCGGGGAGCTGTTTTTT.